A selection of T cell receptor beta chains follows, all from one sample in a study of blood T cell repertoires in COVID-19. Libraries were prepared by immunoSEQ multiplex PCR; TCRdb keeps only in-frame clonotypes and omits some of them. The sample yields approximately 290,000 clones, around nine tenths seen once. Sample: peripheral blood. These receptor sequences come from a woman aged 60-75 years with acute or convalescent COVID-19. Each CDR3 is given with its conserved first and last residue. Fields, in order: D gene, J gene, V gene, CDR3 length, clone size, CDR3 DNA, CDR3 protein. A D gene is named only where the DNA matches it firmly. Size values are once, few and many counts, or a class for expanded clones, and some rows have none.

TRBD1,TRBJ1-2,TRBV12-3/TRBV12-4,13,once,TGTGCCAGCAGCCCGGACAGGGGAGGAGGCTACACCTTC,CASSPDRGGGYTF
TRBD1,TRBJ2-5,TRBV24-1,16,-,TGTGCCACCAGTCTCCCCCTTGGACAGGGGGAAGAGACCCAGTACTTC,CATSLPLGQGEETQYF
-,TRBJ2-1,TRBV7-9,15,-,TGTGCCAGCAGCGCCGGGACACTAGACTACAATGAGCAGTTCTTC,CASSAGTLDYNEQFF
-,TRBJ2-7,TRBV7-9,15,-,TGTGCCAGCAGCCAGACAGCGACCCGTTCTGCTGAGCAGTACTTC,CASSQTATRSAEQYF
-,TRBJ2-7,TRBV6-5,15,-,TGTGCCAGCAGTTACTCGAGGGGGAGCTCCTACGAGCAGTACTTC,CASSYSRGSSYEQYF
TRBD2,TRBJ2-7,TRBV6-1,18,-,TGTGCCAGCAGTGAAACACTAGCGGGGAACCCACCATTTTACGAGCAGTACTTC,CASSETLAGNPPFYEQYF
TRBD1,TRBJ1-1,TRBV27,17,few,TGTGCCAGCAGTTTAAGCCAGGGGGCCATATTACACACTGAAGCTTTCTTT,CASSLSQGAILHTEAFF
-,TRBJ2-1,TRBV4-2,14,once,TGTGCCAGCAGCCAAGAGGGAGCCCACAATGAGCAGTTCTTC,CASSQEGAHNEQFF
-,TRBJ1-2,TRBV12-3/TRBV12-4,13,-,TGTGCCAGCAGTCCCAGGACTAACTATGGCTACACCTTC,CASSPRTNYGYTF
-,TRBJ2-3,TRBV20-1,11,-,TGCAGTGCTGACAGAACAGATACGCAGTATTTT,CSADRTDTQYF
TRBD2,TRBJ2-7,TRBV7-2,17,-,TGTGCCAGCAGTTACGAGGCCCCTAGCGGGAGGGCAAACGAGCAGTACTTC,CASSYEAPSGRANEQYF
-,TRBJ1-1,TRBV19,13,-,TGTGCCAGTAGTTTTTATATGAACACTGAAGCTTTCTTT,CASSFYMNTEAFF
TRBD1,TRBJ2-2,TRBV5-1,16,-,TGCGCCAGCGGCGACCTAGGGGGCCCAGGGACCGGGGAGCTGTTTTTT,CASGDLGGPGTGELFF
-,TRBJ1-6,TRBV12-3/TRBV12-4,13,-,TGTGCCAGCAGTTTAGGTTGGAGTTCACCCCTCCACTTT,CASSLGWSSPLHF
-,TRBJ2-1,TRBV3-1/TRBV3-2,14,-,TGTGCCAGCAGCCAAGATTGGCGGAACAATGAGCAGTTCTTC,CASSQDWRNNEQFF
TRBD1,TRBJ2-1,TRBV4-1,15,-,TGCGCCAGCAGTCTCACAACAGGGGGATACAATGAGCAGTTCTTC,CASSLTTGGYNEQFF
-,TRBJ1-6,TRBV28,13,-,TGTGCCAGCAAAAAGGCGGGAAATTCACCCCTCCACTTT,CASKKAGNSPLHF
TRBD2,TRBJ2-5,TRBV4-1,17,-,TGCGCCAGCAGCCAAGAGGCCAGCGGGGGGGCCCGTGAGACCCAGTACTTC,CASSQEASGGARETQYF
-,TRBJ1-1,TRBV29-1,13,-,TGCAGCGCCTGGTTACAGCCGAACACTGAAGCTTTCTTT,CSAWLQPNTEAFF
-,TRBJ1-5,TRBV6-2/TRBV6-3,14,-,TGTGCCAGCACCCCCCGGGGTAGCAATCAGCCCCAGCATTTT,CASTPRGSNQPQHF
TRBD1,TRBJ2-5,TRBV28,15,once,TGTGCCAGCAGTGTAGCCGGGACAGGTCGTGAGACCCAGTACTTC,CASSVAGTGRETQYF
-,TRBJ1-1,TRBV11-2,13,once,TGTGCCAGCAGTTCCCGTAGCCACCCTGAAGCTTTCTTT,CASSSRSHPEAFF
-,TRBJ1-5,TRBV6-5,11,-,TGTGCCAGCCGACTAAATCAGCCCCAGCATTTT,CASRLNQPQHF
-,TRBJ1-1,TRBV6-2/TRBV6-3,15,-,TGTGCCAGCAGTCCCTCCGGACACTCTAACACTGAAGCTTTCTTT,CASSPSGHSNTEAFF
-,TRBJ1-2,TRBV12-3/TRBV12-4,12,-,TGTGCCAGCAGCCAGGGAAACTATGGCTACACCTTC,CASSQGNYGYTF
-,TRBJ2-2,TRBV3-1/TRBV3-2,15,few,TGTGCCAGCAGCCGCACCACAGGGAACACCGGGGAGCTGTTTTTT,CASSRTTGNTGELFF
TRBD1,TRBJ1-5,TRBV6-6,15,few,TGTGCCAGCAGACTCGACAGGGGCGGGAATCAGCCCCAGCATTTT,CASRLDRGGNQPQHF
-,TRBJ2-2,TRBV11-3,13,-,TGTGCCAGCAGCACAGGCATCCTCGGGGAGCTGTTTTTT,CASSTGILGELFF
-,TRBJ2-6,TRBV7-3,17,-,TGTGCCAGCAGCTTAGGCAGGGTAGGCTCTGGGGCCAACGTCCTGACTTTC,CASSLGRVGSGANVLTF
-,TRBJ2-5,TRBV10-3,14,-,TGTGCCATCAGTGAGTCGAACAGGGTCGAGACCCAGTACTTC,CAISESNRVETQYF
-,TRBJ1-1,TRBV6-4,13,-,TGTGCCAGCAGTTCGACAAGCCACACTGAAGCTTTCTTT,CASSSTSHTEAFF
TRBD2,TRBJ2-1,TRBV2,19,-,TGTGCCAGCAGCGGACTAGCGGGGGGTACCTTGGGATCCTACAATGAGCAGTTCTTC,CASSGLAGGTLGSYNEQFF
TRBD2,TRBJ2-1,TRBV7-8,16,-,TGTGCCAGCAGCCTAATGTGGCTAGCGGACCACAATGAGCAGTTCTTC,CASSLMWLADHNEQFF
-,TRBJ2-3,TRBV9,16,-,TGTGCCAGCAGCGTCGGCGGGGGCTCCCGCACAGATACGCAGTATTTT,CASSVGGGSRTDTQYF
TRBD2,TRBJ2-5,TRBV9,13,-,TGTGCCAGCAGCGGTCGGGGGGGCCAGGCCCAGTACTTC,CASSGRGGQAQYF
TRBD1,TRBJ2-7,TRBV5-6,14,-,TGTGCCAGCAGCCCCTCGGGACAGGGGTACGAGCAGTACTTC,CASSPSGQGYEQYF
-,TRBJ2-7,TRBV27,11,-,TGTGCCAGCAGTACATACCACGAGCAGTACTTC,CASSTYHEQYF
TRBD2,TRBJ2-1,TRBV15,16,-,TGTGCCACCAGCGGAGCCTTGGCGCGGGGGTACAATGAGCAGTTCTTC,CATSGALARGYNEQFF
TRBD1,TRBJ2-6,TRBV27,17,-,TGTGCCAGCAGAGGCTTCCCAACAGGGGCCGGGGCCAACGTCCTGACTTTC,CASRGFPTGAGANVLTF